This T cell receptor (beta chain) was profiled in a study of cytomegalovirus exposure and HLA in healthy donors. CDR3 size: 15 residues. Germline loops: CDR1 SGDLS, CDR2 YYNGEE. With V trimmed by 4 bases and J by 4 bases, 6 bases remained unmatched. Regarding the study as a whole: Reports indicated that the classifier achieved high specificity and sensitivity in diagnosing cytomegalovirus status.

The protocol was immunoSEQ multiplex PCR, while the TCRdb copy is restricted to in-frame clones and leaves out a portion. The sample records more than 250,000 clones, 86% being singletons. A note on this clone: The antigen is unknown.

The chain is built from TRBV9 and TRBJ2-7; 12 nucleotides match TRBD2. The sequence was obtained from a woman between 18 and 30 years old in good health and CMV-seronegative. Source material: PBMCs. The CDR3 DNA sequence: TGTGCCAGCAGCTCCGGACTAGCGGGAAGATACGAGCAGTACTTC. It codes for CASSSGLAGRYEQYF.